Shown below are 5 T cell receptor beta chains from a single sample sequenced in a study of T-cell reconstitution after alpha-beta-depleted transplantation in children (dated by TCRdb to 2016 to 2017). Libraries were built with PCR. The sample was run on an Illumina HiSeq 2500. TCR libraries were prepared with molecular barcoding, using unique molecular identifiers to normalize TCRbeta repertoire quantification. TCRdb's own reprocessing of the public reads used fastp at Q25 and MiXCR and kept productive beta chains. Entries that share a CDR3 protein sequence are merged under the most common genes and DNA. The sample table lists about 460,000 distinct CDR3 sequences, about 12% of them with a count of one. Less than 6.5% of the sample goes to the ten largest clones. Sequencing used PBMCs from the stem cell graft donor, obtained from the stem cell graft. These receptors were taken from a human donor who donated a stem cell graft to a child with combined immunodeficiency.

This clonotype came up once. The J gene is TRBJ1-1, the V gene TRBV30, with TRBD1 as a possible D gene (5 bases). This CDR3 comprises 14 residues. Trimming took off 4 bases at V and 0 bases at J, with 12 bases between the two ends. Germline CDR1 is GTSNPN and CDR2 is SVGIG (reference sequence). This chain's CDR3 is CAWTPGRLNTEAFF. The CDR3 DNA follows: TGTGCCTGGACTCCGGGACGACTGAACACTGAAGCTTTCTTT.

The chain is built from TRBV6-2 or TRBV6-3 and TRBJ2-7, with a weak D call TRBD2 (5 bases). Germline CDR1 reads MNHEY; CDR2 reads SVGEGT. The length of the CDR3 is 14 residues. Between the trimmed V and J ends, which lost 8 bases and 3 bases, there was a span of 17 bases. CDR3 sequence (DNA): TGTGCCAGCGTCCATCGGGGAAAGAGCTACGAGCAGTACTTC. As protein: CASVHRGKSYEQYF.

This clonotype appeared a few times. The V call is TRBV6-5, the J call TRBJ2-2, with D unresolved. Germline CDR1 is MNHEY and CDR2 is SVGAGI. Deletions cut 1 base from V and 3 bases from J, with 6 bases between. CDR3 length equals 14 residues. The CDR3 loop reads CASSYYGHTGELFF. The CDR3 coding sequence is TGTGCCAGCAGTTACTACGGTCACACCGGGGAGCTGTTTTTT.

This clonotype has just a few counts. J is TRBJ2-1 and V is TRBV29-1, with TRBD2 matching over 11 bases. Germline V lookup: CDR1 SQVTM, CDR2 ANQGSEA. The V and J ends lost 1 base and 8 bases, in that order; junction bases with no gene match: 7. There are 15 residues in the CDR3. DNA of the CDR3: TGCAGCGTTGAAGTCAGACTAGCGGGACTGGATGAGCAGTTCTTC. It specifies CSVEVRLAGLDEQFF.

There are many counts of this clonotype. The rearrangement joins TRBV5-1 to TRBJ2-7; 9 nucleotides line up with TRBD1. The germline V gene has CDR1 SGHRS and CDR2 YFSETQ. The CDR3 spans 15 residues. J gave up 3 bases and V 3 bases, and 7 bases lay outside the gene matches. In nucleotides, the CDR3 is TGCGCCAGCAGCTCAACAGGGGGCGCGATCTACGAGCAGTACTTC. Translating it yields CASSSTGGAIYEQYF.